The clone carrying this T cell receptor beta chain was observed a few times. The target antigen is unknown. The junction and the germline gene differ at one end; a read error may be behind it. The sample originates from a study of T cells in Graves' hyperthyroidism and ophthalmopathy. Study results and caveats: Among thyroid clonotypes expanded above 0.001, most also appeared in blood.

CDR1 is SGHVS and CDR2 is FQNEAQ in the germline V gene. The CDR3 has 14 residues. The definition of stable Graves' hyperthyroidism was no ophthalmopathy progression within 18 months. Patients aged 18 to 65 had newly diagnosed hyperthyroidism that had lasted under 2 months. Together with thyroid ultrasound, orbital computed tomography, serum thyroxine and TRAb, clinical symptoms were used for diagnoses. RNA transcripts served as the template for amplifying TCR beta CDR3 regions. Using the HTBI primer set, a first-round RT-PCR was run on the TCR CDR3. One entry per CDR3 protein results from TCRdb running MiXCR on the multiplex PCR reads. The repertoire includes around 580,000 distinct CDR3 sequences, approximately 16% of them detected once, and approximately 18% sits in the top ten.

The material sequenced was blood. The chain carries TRBV7-8 and TRBJ1-2; D not resolved. The TCR originated in a young woman with Graves' hyperthyroidism. The CDR3 sequence is CAGSLARGNYGYTF. The CDR3 nucleotides read TGTGCCGGCAGCTTAGCTCGGGGTAACTATGGCTACACCTTC.